The clone carrying this T cell receptor (beta chain) was seen just once. Its specificity is not known. CDR3 length: 18 residues. The study ran its PCR with 60 Vbeta and 13 Jbeta primers. The assay was immunoSEQ multiplex PCR, and TCRdb's table has in-frame clones only and misses some. The sample holds 150,000 to 160,000 clones; roughly 80% are singletons and the top ten take approximately 4%. The sample comes from a study of cytomegalovirus exposure and HLA in healthy donors. General study points: Cytomegalovirus-associated status was assigned to roughly 160 TCR beta chains. In a later analysis, a missense DCLRE1C variant was linked to TCR beta V- and J-gene trimming. A few V segments could not be told apart, such as TRBV6-2 and TRBV6-3, and were left out.

Though probably carrying unrecorded immune exposures, donors were nominally healthy at sampling. The material sequenced was PBMCs. The TCR comes from a woman between 40 and 55 years old in good health and CMV-seronegative. J is TRBJ2-5 and V is TRBV21-1; the table's D call TRBD1 went unverified against the DNA. TRBV21-1 is shown as a pseudogene. CDR3 protein: CASSKAKGSGQGFGEQYF. CDR3 coding DNA: TGTGCCAGCAGCAAAGCCAAAGGTTCTGGACAGGGGTTTGGGGAGCAGTACTTC.